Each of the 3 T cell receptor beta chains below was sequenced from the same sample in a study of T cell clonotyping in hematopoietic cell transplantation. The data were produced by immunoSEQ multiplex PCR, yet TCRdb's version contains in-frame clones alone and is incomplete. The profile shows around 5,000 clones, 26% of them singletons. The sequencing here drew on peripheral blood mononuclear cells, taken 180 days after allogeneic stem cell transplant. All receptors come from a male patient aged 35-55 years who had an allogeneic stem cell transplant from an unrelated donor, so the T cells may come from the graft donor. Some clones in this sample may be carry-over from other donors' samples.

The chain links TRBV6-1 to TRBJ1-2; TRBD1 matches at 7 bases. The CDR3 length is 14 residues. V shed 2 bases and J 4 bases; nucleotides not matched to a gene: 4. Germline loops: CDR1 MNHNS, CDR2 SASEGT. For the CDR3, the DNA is TGTGCCAGCAGTGAATCCCCAGGGGGCTATGGCTACACCTTC. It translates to CASSESPGGYGYTF.

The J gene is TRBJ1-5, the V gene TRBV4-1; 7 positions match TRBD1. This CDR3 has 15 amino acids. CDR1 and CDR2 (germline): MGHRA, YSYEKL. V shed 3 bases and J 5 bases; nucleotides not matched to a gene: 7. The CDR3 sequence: CASSHHQGGDQPQHF. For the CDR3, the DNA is TGCGCCAGCAGCCATCACCAGGGGGGAGATCAGCCCCAGCATTTT.

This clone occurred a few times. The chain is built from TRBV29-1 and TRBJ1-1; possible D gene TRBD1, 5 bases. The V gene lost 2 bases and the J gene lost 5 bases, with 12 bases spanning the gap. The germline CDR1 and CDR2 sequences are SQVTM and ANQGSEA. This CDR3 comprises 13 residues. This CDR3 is CSVEWQGGTEAFF. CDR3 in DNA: TGCAGCGTTGAATGGCAGGGAGGAACTGAAGCTTTCTTT. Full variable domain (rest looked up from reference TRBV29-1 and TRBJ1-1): SAVISQKPSRDICQRGTSLTIQCQVDSQVTMMFWYRQQPGQSLTLIATANQGSEATYESGFVIDKFPISRPNLTFSTLTVSNMSPEDSSIYLCSVEWQGGTEAFFGQGTRLTVV.